Detailed here is one TCR beta chain. These data come from a study of T cell changes during pregnancy in multiple sclerosis. Sequenced by immunoSEQ multiplex PCR; TCRdb stores in-frame clones only, minus some. The sample has approximately 70,000 clones; roughly nine tenths are singletons. This TCR derives from a female donor in good health, enrolled as a control in a pregnancy study. This sample comprised peripheral blood, obtained in the third trimester of pregnancy.

As DNA, the CDR3 is TGTGCCAGCAGCCCAAATGCAGGGTCGGGTACCGGGGAGCTGTTTTTT. It specifies CASSPNAGSGTGELFF. The chain couples TRBV7-2 to TRBJ2-2; possibly TRBD1 for D (5 bases). This CDR3 contains 16 residues. Trimming left V 5 bases short and J 5 bases short, with 18 bases between. The germline CDR1 and CDR2 sequences are SGHTA and FQGNSA. Based on the CDR3 plus reference TRBV7-2 and TRBJ2-2, the full variable domain is GAGVSQSPSNKVTEKGKDVELRCDPISGHTALYWYRQSLGQGLEFLIYFQGNSAPDKSGLPSDRFSAERTGGSVSTLTIQRTQQEDSAVYLCASSPNAGSGTGELFFGEGSRLTVL.